This TCR beta chain was sequenced during a study of breast tumors, draining lymph nodes, adjacent tissues. Samples came from axillary lymph nodes draining the breast cancer. The CDR3 spans 13 residues. Germline lookup yields CDR1 GTSNPN and CDR2 SVGIG (reference sequence). Trimming removed 3 bases from V and 6 bases from J; junction bases left unmatched: 2. This clonotype has ten or more counts. Antigen: not known. Each CDR3 protein gets one entry after TCRdb re-called the multiplex PCR reads with MiXCR. The sample consists of around 170,000 distinct CDR3 sequences, roughly a third of them appearing once. General study points: Compared with basal-like, luminal-like tumors shared significantly more repertoire with nontumor tissue. Findings are consistent with lymph node origin and intratumoral expansion of most tumor T cells. Data only fit, rather than demonstrated, lymph node origin of most tumor T cells. Compared with lymph nodes, tumors were less diverse; compared with nontumor tissue, more.

The chain has TRBV30 and TRBJ1-6, with 7 nucleotides matching TRBD1. What was sequenced was axillary lymph node tissue. The sequence was collected from a female donor with breast cancer. Some clones in this sample may be carry-over from other donors' samples. The DNA for the CDR3 is TGTGCCTGGAGGGGACAGTTTAATTCACCCCTCCACTTT. Translation gives CAWRGQFNSPLHF. Complete variable domain (other parts from reference TRBV30 and TRBJ1-6): SQTIHQWPATLVQPVGSPLSLECTVEGTSNPNLYWYRQAAGRGLQLLFYSVGIGQISSEVPQNLSASRPQDRQFILSSKKLLLSDSGFYLCAWRGQFNSPLHFGNGTRLTVT.